Below, 23 T cell receptor beta chains from the same sample are listed, as sequenced in a study of shared clonotypes between healthy human individuals. Profiling relied on immunoSEQ multiplex PCR, and the TCRdb table lists in-frame clones only, not all of them. Of over a million clones in the sample, roughly 74% were seen once. The sample comprised memory CD4+ T cells from PBMCs. The subset here: CD45RA-negative fraction. The receptors derive from a man aged 18 to 29 in good health. Some clones in this sample may be carry-over from other donors' samples.

The chain combines TRBV5-1 with TRBJ1-4; D call uncertain. The CDR3 runs to 17 residues. V lost 4 bases, J lost 0 bases, and 16 bases lay in between. Germline assignment: CDR1 SGHRS and CDR2 YFSETQ. The CDR3 protein is CASSQRPAAATNEKLFF. In DNA, the CDR3 is TGCGCCAGCAGCCAAAGACCCGCGGCGGCAACTAATGAAAAACTGTTTTTT. The variable domain in full, completed from reference TRBV5-1 and TRBJ1-4, reads KAGVTQTPRYLIKTRGQQVTLSCSPISGHRSVSWYQQTPGQGLQFLFEYFSETQRNKGNFPGRFSGRQFSNSRSEMNVSTLELGDSALYLCASSQRPAAATNEKLFFGSGTQLSVL.

V and J are TRBV5-1 and TRBJ2-7; 10 positions agree with TRBD2. Germline V gene sequence: CDR1 SGHRS, CDR2 YFSETQ. The CDR3 totals 17 residues. V shed 4 bases and J 2 bases; nucleotides not matched to a gene: 12. This CDR3 is CASSPQSLAGDPYEQYF. The CDR3 DNA reads TGCGCCAGCAGCCCCCAGTCCCTAGCGGGAGACCCCTACGAGCAGTACTTC.

The chain couples TRBV15 to TRBJ2-2; tentative D call: TRBD2 (6 bases). This CDR3 has 14 amino acids. Germline V lookup: CDR1 LNHNV, CDR2 YYDKDF (reference sequence). With 4 bases removed from V and 2 bases from J, the gap between germline ends came to 8 bases. For the CDR3, the DNA is TGTGCCACCAGCATAGCGGTTAACACCGGGGAGCTGTTTTTT. This encodes CATSIAVNTGELFF.

The chain couples TRBV7-9 to TRBJ2-1; D might be TRBD2 (5 bases). Germline CDR1 SEHNR, CDR2 FQNEAQ (reference sequence). V was shortened by 3 bases and J by 2 bases, with 11 bases between the two germline ends. This CDR3 contains 15 residues. The CDR3 region has the DNA TGTGCCAGCAGCTTGACGGGAAGGACCTACAATGAGCAGTTCTTC. Its protein is CASSLTGRTYNEQFF.

The chain is built from TRBV5-1 and TRBJ2-1, with 7 bases aligning to TRBD1. This CDR3 region has 15 residues. Germline CDR1 and CDR2: SGHRS and YFSETQ. J gave up 2 bases and V 5 bases, and 7 bases lay outside the gene matches. This CDR3 is CASSRDGTAYNEQFF. The CDR3 coding sequence is TGCGCCAGCAGTCGTGACGGGACAGCCTACAATGAGCAGTTCTTC.

V is TRBV7-2 and J is TRBJ2-7, with 9 positions matching TRBD2. Per germline, CDR1 SGHTA and CDR2 FQGNSA. The CDR3 runs to 15 residues. With V trimmed by 2 bases and J by 3 bases, 5 bases remained unmatched. CDR3 sequence reads: CASSLIPSGIYEQYF. The CDR3 coding sequence is TGTGCCAGCAGCTTAATCCCTAGCGGGATCTACGAGCAGTACTTC.

The chain recombines TRBV7-3 with TRBJ2-3; no clear D gene. Germline V gene sequence: CDR1 SGHTA, CDR2 FQGTGA. V shed 1 base and J shed 5 bases, with 4 bases lying between them. This CDR3 comprises 12 residues. The CDR3 spells CASSLIGDTQYF. For the CDR3, the DNA is TGTGCCAGCAGCTTAATCGGAGATACGCAGTATTTT. Supplemented by reference TRBV7-3 and TRBJ2-3, the full variable domain reads GAGVSQTPSNKVTEKGKYVELRCDPISGHTALYWYRQSLGQGPEFLIYFQGTGAADDSGLPNDRFFAVRPEGSVSTLKIQRTERGDSAVYLCASSLIGDTQYFGPGTRLTVL.

This clone appeared once. The CDR3 DNA follows: TGTGCTAGTGGTTTGACCGGCGGGGGAGGGCTTATTTACAATGAGCAGTTCTTC. Its protein product is CASGLTGGGGLIYNEQFF. The chain is built from TRBV12-5 and TRBJ2-1, with TRBD2 matching 7 bases. CDR3 length: 18 residues. Germline CDR1 reads LGHNT; CDR2 reads FRNRAP. Unmatched junction bases numbered 14, after V lost 2 bases and J lost 4 bases.

J is TRBJ2-1 and V is TRBV4-2; 14 bases are shared with TRBD2. Germline V gene data show CDR1 as LGHNA and CDR2 as YNFKEQ. This CDR3 is built from 16 residues. V was clipped by 4 bases and J by 6 bases; unmatched bases: 5. CDR3: CASSPKGLAGGNEQFF. The CDR3 nucleotides read TGTGCCAGCAGCCCGAAAGGACTAGCGGGAGGCAATGAGCAGTTCTTC.

The J gene is TRBJ2-3, the V gene TRBV7-2; 11 nucleotides line up with TRBD2. CDR1 and CDR2 from the germline V gene are SGHTA and FQGNSA. The ends lost 2 bases at V and 5 bases at J; junction bases unmatched: 15. The CDR3 runs 19 residues. The CDR3 is CASSLKPAGTSGGVDTQYF. The CDR3 DNA reads as TGTGCCAGCAGCTTAAAACCCGCTGGGACTAGCGGAGGGGTAGATACGCAGTATTTT. Combining the CDR3 with reference TRBV7-2 and TRBJ2-3 gives the whole variable domain GAGVSQSPSNKVTEKGKDVELRCDPISGHTALYWYRQSLGQGLEFLIYFQGNSAPDKSGLPSDRFSAERTGGSVSTLTIQRTQQEDSAVYLCASSLKPAGTSGGVDTQYFGPGTRLTVL.

The chain couples TRBV5-1 to TRBJ2-7, with 8 bases identical to TRBD1. This CDR3 spans 14 amino acids. J lost 3 bases, V lost 4 bases, and 6 bases had no gene match. Germline-derived CDR1 and CDR2 are SGHRS and YFSETQ. CDR3 loop: CASSSEDRVYEQYF. In DNA form, the CDR3 reads TGCGCCAGCAGCAGTGAGGACAGGGTCTACGAGCAGTACTTC.

This sequence joins TRBV6-6 and TRBJ2-7; 7 nucleotides match TRBD2. With V trimmed by 6 bases and J by 2 bases, 7 bases remained unmatched. This CDR3 is built from 14 residues. The germline V gene has CDR1 MNHNY and CDR2 SVGAGI (reference sequence). The CDR3 here is CASSGGAGAYEQYF. CDR3 DNA: TGTGCCAGCAGCGGAGGTGCGGGAGCCTACGAGCAGTACTTC.

The chain is built from TRBV4-2 and TRBJ1-1, with 7 bases fitting TRBD1. CDR1 LGHNA and CDR2 YNFKEQ come from the germline V gene. After removal of 5 bases from V and 6 bases from J, the junction contained 9 bases not matched to a gene. CDR3 length: 14 residues. The CDR3 reads CASSDPGTAAEAFF. The CDR3, as DNA: TGTGCCAGCAGCGACCCCGGGACAGCGGCTGAAGCTTTCTTT.

The chain recombines TRBV28 with TRBJ1-4; 7 bases line up with TRBD1. CDR1 MDHEN and CDR2 SYDVKM come from the germline V gene. Losses at the gene ends were 3 bases for V and 5 bases for J; bases not matched to a gene: 9. CDR3 length: 16 residues. As DNA, the CDR3 is TGTGCCAGCAGTTTTGGAGGGACAGCTATGAATGAAAAACTGTTTTTT. Its translation is CASSFGGTAMNEKLFF.

V gene TRBV28 combines with J gene TRBJ2-3; a possible D gene is TRBD2 (5 bases). CDR1 and CDR2 from the germline V gene are MDHEN and SYDVKM. Trimming shortened V by 5 bases and J by 0 bases, and 12 bases separated the two germline ends. CDR3 size: 15 residues. CDR3 sequence: CASSESGISTDTQYF. The CDR3 region has the DNA TGTGCCAGCAGTGAATCGGGGATTAGCACAGATACGCAGTATTTT.

This chain connects TRBV6-4 to TRBJ1-2; 7 bases match TRBD1. The germline V gene has CDR1 MRHNA and CDR2 SNTAGT. CDR3 size: 12 residues. CDR3 sequence (DNA): TGTACTAAGGGGGCAGAACACTATGGCTACACCTTC. Protein sequence: CTKGAEHYGYTF.

The chain employs TRBV5-6 and TRBJ2-5; D is unclear. Germline-derived CDR1 and CDR2 are SGHDT and YYEEEE. This CDR3 region has 14 residues. Trimming pared 0 bases from V and 5 bases from J, leaving 11 bases between. CDR3 in DNA: TGTGCCAGCAGCTTGGGAGGTGGGAAGGAGACCCAGTACTTC. It codes for CASSLGGGKETQYF.

The sample holds one count of this clone. V is TRBV13 and J is TRBJ2-1; D possibly corresponds to TRBD2 (6 bases). The CDR3 is made up of 14 amino acids. Germline-derived CDR1 and CDR2 are PRHDT and FYEKMQ (reference sequence). The germline V and J ends were trimmed by 1 base and 9 bases, with 13 bases remaining between them. CDR3 loop: CASSLAETSSEQFF. For the CDR3, the DNA is TGTGCCAGCAGCTTAGCAGAGACTAGTTCTGAGCAGTTCTTC.

Written as DNA, the CDR3 is TGTGCCAGCAGCTCGGACCGCCAGCAGGAGCAGTTCTTC. It translates to CASSSDRQQEQFF. The chain employs TRBV7-3 and TRBJ2-1; D remains unclear. The CDR3 length is 13 residues. Germline V CDR1 and CDR2: SGHTA, FQGTGA. V shed 4 bases and J shed 10 bases, with 14 bases lying between them.

This clone was counted between two and nine times. Other DNA variants within this sample encode the same CDR3. This rearrangement joins TRBV7-2 to TRBJ2-3; tentatively, D is TRBD2 (5 bases). V dropped 0 bases and J dropped 2 bases, with 6 bases sitting between them. The CDR3 has 14 amino acids. In germline, CDR1 is SGHTA, CDR2 FQGNSA. The CDR3 nucleotides read TGTGCCAGCAGCTTAGCGCTAGCCACAGATACGCAGTATTTT. The encoded protein is CASSLALATDTQYF.

V gene TRBV2 combines with J gene TRBJ2-7; possibly TRBD1 for D (6 bases). The CDR3 has 12 residues. Looked up from germline, CDR1 is SNHLY and CDR2 is FYNNEI. The germline V and J ends were trimmed by 7 bases and 4 bases, with 11 bases remaining between them. The CDR3 loop reads CASKSRGYEQYF. Here the CDR3 DNA reads TGTGCCAGCAAGTCCAGGGGATACGAGCAGTACTTC.

The chain is built from TRBV28 and TRBJ2-1; the match to TRBD2 covers 8 bases. The junction had 8 bases not matched to a gene; V was cut back by 8 bases and J by 2 bases. The CDR3 is 15 amino acids. CDR1 and CDR2 from the germline V gene are MDHEN and SYDVKM. CDR3 residues: CASVRAGGPYNEQFF. The CDR3 nucleotides read TGTGCCAGCGTACGGGCGGGAGGTCCCTACAATGAGCAGTTCTTC.

This clone was seen many times. This sample also contains other DNA sequences that code for the same CDR3. The genes are TRBV29-1 and TRBJ1-3, with a tentative D call TRBD1 (5 bases). The V gene's germline CDR1 is SQVTM and CDR2 ANQGSEA. This CDR3 comprises 14 residues. V was clipped by 7 bases and J by 0 bases, with 13 bases between them. The CDR3 sequence: CSATGPSSGNTIYF. DNA for the CDR3: TGCAGCGCCACGGGGCCCAGCTCTGGAAACACCATATATTTT.